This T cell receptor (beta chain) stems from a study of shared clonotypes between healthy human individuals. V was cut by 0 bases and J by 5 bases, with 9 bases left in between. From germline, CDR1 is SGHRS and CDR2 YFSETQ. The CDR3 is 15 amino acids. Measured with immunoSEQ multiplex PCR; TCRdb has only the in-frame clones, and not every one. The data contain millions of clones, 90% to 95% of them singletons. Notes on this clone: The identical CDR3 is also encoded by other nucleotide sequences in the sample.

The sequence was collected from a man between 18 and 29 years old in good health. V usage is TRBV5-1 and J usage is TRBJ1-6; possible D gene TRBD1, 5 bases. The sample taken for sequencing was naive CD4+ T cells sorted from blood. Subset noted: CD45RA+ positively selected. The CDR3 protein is CASSLATGNNSPLHF. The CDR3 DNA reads TGCGCCAGCAGCTTGGCTACAGGAAATAATTCACCCCTCCACTTT.